These 5 T cell receptor beta chains were sequenced from one sample in a study of CD8 T cells in ankylosing spondylitis. TCRdb independently ran MiXCR on the 5' RACE reads; one entry per CDR3 protein. The sample has about 250,000 distinct CDR3 sequences; 18% are singletons. Sequencing was carried out using blood, either unsorted or a sorted T cell fraction (not recorded which). These receptors all stem from a male donor with ankylosing spondylitis or in good health (not recorded which).

This clonotype was counted at least ten times. The gene calls are TRBV5-4 and TRBJ1-2; the D is unclear. This CDR3 comprises 17 residues. Germline CDR1 and CDR2: SGHNT and YYREEE (reference sequence). V lost 1 base and J lost 0, with 16 bases in between. Here the CDR3 reads CASSLWLRTDANYGYTF. The DNA for the CDR3 is TGTGCCAGCAGCTTGTGGCTAAGGACGGATGCTAACTATGGCTACACCTTC. Full variable domain (outside the CDR3, taken from reference TRBV5-4 and TRBJ1-2): ETGVTQSPTHLIKTRGQQVTLRCSSQSGHNTVSWYQQALGQGPQFIFQYYREEENGRGNFPPRFSGLQFPNYSSELNVNALELDDSALYLCASSLWLRTDANYGYTFGSGTRLTVV.

This clonotype was picked up many times. The chain joins TRBV9 to TRBJ2-7; 9 bases align to TRBD2. The CDR3 length is 15 residues. The germline gives CDR1 SGDLS, CDR2 YYNGEE. V lost 3 bases and J lost 0; bases outside the gene matches: 4. The CDR3 loop is CASSAGSGSSYEQYF. The CDR3 bases are TGTGCCAGCAGCGCGGGTAGCGGGAGCTCCTACGAGCAGTACTTC.

The chain links TRBV4-1 to TRBJ1-4; the D is unclear. Germline CDR1 is MGHRA and CDR2 is YSYEKL. Trimming stripped 3 bases from V and 6 bases from J, with 11 bases between. The CDR3 has 14 residues. The chain's CDR3 is CASSQEGVDEKLFF. In DNA form, the CDR3 reads TGCGCCAGCAGCCAGGAAGGCGTTGATGAAAAACTGTTTTTT.

This clonotype was seen more than once but under ten times. The chain combines TRBV4-3 with TRBJ2-2; D is perhaps TRBD1 (5 bases). The CDR3 has 16 residues. Germline V CDR1 and CDR2: LGHNA, YSLEER. Trimming left V 1 base short and J 7 bases short, with 16 bases between. CDR3 loop: CASSQVLGESNGELFF. The CDR3 nucleotides read TGCGCCAGCAGCCAAGTGTTAGGGGAATCTAACGGGGAGCTGTTTTTT.

This clonotype has more than one count but fewer than ten. The gene calls are TRBV5-1 and TRBJ2-7; perhaps TRBD2 as D (6 bases). CDR3 length equals 16 residues. Looked up from germline, CDR1 is SGHRS and CDR2 is YFSETQ. The germline V and J ends were trimmed by 0 bases and 2 bases, with 15 bases remaining between them. The CDR3 loop is CASSLGAGTSPYEQYF. CDR3 sequence (DNA): TGCGCCAGCAGCTTGGGAGCGGGTACTTCCCCCTACGAGCAGTACTTC.